Below, 2 T cell receptor beta chains from the same sample are listed, as sequenced in a study of regulatory T cells in long-lasting Graves disease. As for time point: newly diagnosed GD, antithyroid drugs for less than 3 months. PBMCs provided the RNA from which the TCR library was made. Relying on iRepertoire HTBI primers and Arm-PCR of CDR3 regions, the team built TCR beta libraries. TCRdb re-called the multiplex PCR reads with MiXCR, one entry per CDR3 protein. The data contain some 560,000 distinct CDR3 sequences, roughly 15% of them singletons. This sample was also put to use in a study of T cells in Graves' hyperthyroidism and ophthalmopathy.

Sequenced material: peripheral blood mononuclear cells (PBMCs), taken at new diagnosis, from a patient treated with antithyroid drugs. The receptors shown here come from a middle-aged woman with Graves disease.

This clonotype occurred many times. The chain joins TRBV2 to TRBJ2-5, with D perhaps TRBD1 or TRBD2 (5 bases each). Trimming removed 6 bases at V and 5 bases at J, with 10 bases between. CDR3 length: 12 residues. Germline V gene sequence: CDR1 SNHLY, CDR2 FYNNEI. The CDR3 sequence is CASRGDGETQYF. CDR3 bases: TGTGCCAGCAGGGGGGACGGGGAGACCCAGTACTTC.

This clonotype was seen more than once but under ten times. The V gene is TRBV10-3, the J gene TRBJ1-2, with 8 positions matching TRBD1. This CDR3 contains 13 residues. V shed 6 bases and J 6 bases; nucleotides not matched to a gene: 6. The V gene's germline CDR1 is ENHRY and CDR2 SYGVKD. The chain's CDR3 is CAIRSDRADGYTF. The CDR3 bases are TGTGCCATCAGATCGGACAGGGCGGATGGCTACACCTTC.